This passage covers 26 T cell receptor beta chains from one sample sequenced in a study of T cells expressing NK-cell markers. TCRdb re-analyzed the 5' RACE reads; it lists each CDR3 protein once, without DNA. This sample contains 400,000 to 550,000 distinct CDR3 sequences. The sample taken for sequencing was blood T cells: a sorted CD56 or NKG2C T cell subset, CD4+ or CD8+ T cells, or bulk PBMC T cells (not recorded which). These receptors all come from a woman between 18 and 69 years old in good health.

This chain connects TRBV6-2 or TRBV6-3 to TRBJ2-5; TCRdb lists TRBD1, though no DNA is available to test this call. The CDR3 covers 12 residues. Germline V gene lookup returns CDR1 MNHEY and CDR2 SVGEGT. CDR3 in amino acids: CASSYTRLSTDF.

The V call is TRBV6-2 or TRBV6-3, the J call TRBJ2-7. Germline V gene lookup returns CDR1 MNHEY and CDR2 SVGEGT. This CDR3 spans 12 amino acids. Here the CDR3 reads CASSDTTYEQYF.

J is TRBJ1-5 and V is TRBV4-1; TCRdb selects TRBD1, and the lack of DNA leaves this call unchecked. CDR1 MGHRA and CDR2 YSYEKL come from the germline V gene. CDR3 length equals 14 residues. The CDR3 loop reads CASSPRQGAQPQHF.

CDR3 amino acids: CASSFHGELFF. The rearrangement links TRBV4-1 to TRBJ2-2. CDR3 length equals 11 residues. From germline, CDR1 is MGHRA and CDR2 YSYEKL.

V is TRBV3-1 and J is TRBJ1-1. Per germline, CDR1 LGHDT and CDR2 YNNKEL (reference sequence). The CDR3 is 12 amino acids. CDR3 residues: CASSVHLGEAFF.

The chain is built from TRBV12-3 or TRBV12-4 and TRBJ1-5; TCRdb gives TRBD1 as the D gene, but with no DNA this cannot be confirmed. The CDR3 totals 15 residues. CDR3: CASSPKGHGNQPQHF.

The V and J genes are TRBV12-3 or TRBV12-4 and TRBJ2-3; TCRdb returns TRBD1, unconfirmable since there is no DNA. The CDR3 covers 16 residues. The CDR3 loop reads CASNRGGQAGGDTQYF.

This chain links TRBV12-3 or TRBV12-4 with TRBJ2-3. The length of the CDR3 is 13 residues. CDR3 sequence reads: CASSENIQDTQYF.

The J gene is TRBJ1-2, the V gene TRBV7-8. The CDR3 is 15 residues long. Germline CDR1 and CDR2: SGHVS and FQNEAQ. The CDR3 loop reads CASSFSAVPNYGYTF.

V and J are TRBV7-8 and TRBJ2-3; TCRdb's D call, TRBD2, is unchecked because there is no DNA. Germline-derived CDR1 and CDR2 are SGHVS and FQNEAQ. CDR3 length equals 17 residues. CDR3 region: CASSPSLAGEYTDTQYF.

The chain couples TRBV11-2 to TRBJ2-5; without DNA, the TCRdb call of TRBD1 cannot be checked. The V gene's germline CDR1 is SGHAT and CDR2 FQNNGV. This CDR3 is built from 18 residues. This chain's CDR3 is CASSGESGQGTYQETQYF.

The rearrangement uses TRBV10-2 and TRBJ2-2; the TCRdb D gene call, TRBD2, has no DNA to confirm it. The CDR3 sequence is 15 residues long. The germline gives CDR1 WSHSY, CDR2 SAAADI. The CDR3 protein is CASGLSGRATGELFF.

V is TRBV4-1 and J is TRBJ1-2; absent DNA, TCRdb's TRBD1 call cannot be checked. This CDR3 comprises 13 residues. Germline CDR1 is MGHRA and CDR2 is YSYEKL. The CDR3 protein is CASSQTGLGGYTF.

The V call is TRBV18, the J call TRBJ1-4. The CDR3 contains 15 residues. Germline assignment: CDR1 KGHSH and CDR2 LQKENI. The CDR3 reads CASSPPGATNEKLFF. The whole variable domain, filled in from reference TRBV18 and TRBJ1-4, reads NAGVMQNPRHLVRRRGQEARLRCSPMKGHSHVYWYRQLPEEGLKFMVYLQKENIIDESGMPKERFSAEFPKEGPSILRIQQVVRGDSAAYFCASSPPGATNEKLFFGSGTQLSVL.

The gene calls are TRBV5-1 and TRBJ2-3. Germline V gene lookup returns CDR1 SGHRS and CDR2 YFSETQ. This CDR3 comprises 15 residues. The CDR3 region is CASSLAGEFTDTQYF.

The chain joins TRBV6-1 to TRBJ2-2; the TCRdb call, TRBD1, lacks DNA for checking. The CDR3 runs to 16 residues. Germline V gives CDR1 MNHNS, CDR2 SASEGT. This CDR3 reads CASLRRGTSNTGELFF.

This sequence joins TRBV20-1 and TRBJ2-1; the D call from TCRdb, TRBD2, cannot be confirmed without DNA. CDR1 is DFQATT and CDR2 is SNEGSKA in the germline V gene (reference sequence). CDR3 length equals 15 residues. This chain's CDR3 is CSAAPLAGVRNEQFF.

The chain uses TRBV7-2 and TRBJ2-1. The germline V gene encodes CDR1 SGHTA and CDR2 FQGNSA. CDR3 length: 12 amino acids. CDR3 loop: CASSQDHNEQFF. The full variable domain, with the rest looked up from reference TRBV7-2 and TRBJ2-1, is GAGVSQSPSNKVTEKGKDVELRCDPISGHTALYWYRQSLGQGLEFLIYFQGNSAPDKSGLPSDRFSAERTGGSVSTLTIQRTQQEDSAVYLCASSQDHNEQFFGPGTRLTVL.

V is TRBV20-1 and J is TRBJ1-5; absent DNA, TCRdb's TRBD1 call cannot be checked. Germline assignment: CDR1 DFQATT and CDR2 SNEGSKA (reference sequence). CDR3 size: 20 residues. The CDR3: CSATPSFRDRGTLSNQPQHF.

The CDR3 loop is CASSFRTSGGARTGELFF. The V call is TRBV12-3 or TRBV12-4, the J call TRBJ2-2; absent DNA, TCRdb's TRBD2 call cannot be checked. The CDR3 covers 18 residues.

The V call is TRBV18, the J call TRBJ2-2; TCRdb proposes TRBD1, but this gene call is untestable without DNA. Per germline, CDR1 KGHSH and CDR2 LQKENI. This CDR3 is built from 13 residues. CDR3 amino acids: CATPDRYTGELFF. Using reference TRBV18 and TRBJ2-2 for the parts outside the CDR3, the full variable domain is NAGVMQNPRHLVRRRGQEARLRCSPMKGHSHVYWYRQLPEEGLKFMVYLQKENIIDESGMPKERFSAEFPKEGPSILRIQQVVRGDSAAYFCATPDRYTGELFFGEGSRLTVL.

This chain links TRBV5-4 with TRBJ2-3; the D call from TCRdb, TRBD1, cannot be confirmed without DNA. Germline V gene lookup returns CDR1 SGHNT and CDR2 YYREEE (reference sequence). The CDR3 consists of 15 residues. The CDR3 sequence is CASSFFGGGTDTQYF.

V is TRBV20-1 and J is TRBJ2-7; TCRdb proposes TRBD1, but this gene call is untestable without DNA. Germline values: CDR1 DFQATT, CDR2 SNEGSKA (reference sequence). CDR3 length: 11 amino acids. This CDR3 reads CSKGGYNEQYF.

This sequence joins TRBV20-1 and TRBJ2-3; TCRdb's D gene call, TRBD1, goes unchecked for lack of DNA. The germline V gene encodes CDR1 DFQATT and CDR2 SNEGSKA (reference sequence). The CDR3 is 13 amino acids. CDR3: CSAPGGSTDTQYF.

V gene TRBV5-4 combines with J gene TRBJ2-3; TCRdb selects TRBD1, and the lack of DNA leaves this call unchecked. The CDR3 is made up of 14 amino acids. The V gene's germline CDR1 is SGHNT and CDR2 YYREEE (reference sequence). The CDR3 reads CASSPGLRTDTQYF. The whole variable domain, filled in from reference TRBV5-4 and TRBJ2-3, reads ETGVTQSPTHLIKTRGQQVTLRCSSQSGHNTVSWYQQALGQGPQFIFQYYREEENGRGNFPPRFSGLQFPNYSSELNVNALELDDSALYLCASSPGLRTDTQYFGPGTRLTVL.

The chain employs TRBV6-2 or TRBV6-3 and TRBJ1-1; TCRdb lists TRBD1, though no DNA is available to test this call. The germline V gene encodes CDR1 MNHEY and CDR2 SVGEGT. CDR3 length: 14 amino acids. Here the CDR3 reads CASSPPLRNTEAFF.